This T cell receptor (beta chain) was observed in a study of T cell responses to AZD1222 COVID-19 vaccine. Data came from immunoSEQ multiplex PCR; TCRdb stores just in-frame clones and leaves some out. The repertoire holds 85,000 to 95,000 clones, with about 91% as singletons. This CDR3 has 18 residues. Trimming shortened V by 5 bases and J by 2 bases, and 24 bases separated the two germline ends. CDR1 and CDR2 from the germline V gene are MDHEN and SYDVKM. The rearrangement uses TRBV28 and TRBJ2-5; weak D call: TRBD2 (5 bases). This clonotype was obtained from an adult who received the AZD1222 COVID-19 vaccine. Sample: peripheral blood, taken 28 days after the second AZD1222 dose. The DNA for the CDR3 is TGTGCCAGCAGTACACCATTCTACGGGGAGACTCAACAAGAGACCCAGTACTTC. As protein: CASSTPFYGETQQETQYF.